The source of this TCR beta chain is a study of blood T cell repertoires in COVID-19. Whole-study context: T cells, B-cell-depleted T cells, or PBMCs supplied cDNA or gDNA.

Method: immunoSEQ multiplex PCR; TCRdb's copy keeps in-frame clones and lacks some. The table shows about 150,000 clones, with 78% occurring only once. This CDR3 region has 14 residues. Germline V CDR1 and CDR2: SEHNR, FQNEAQ (reference sequence). Trimming pared 0 bases from V and 3 bases from J, leaving 8 bases between. Input material: peripheral blood. The genes are TRBV7-9 and TRBJ1-1, with D hard to call. The TCR comes from a man older than 75 with acute or convalescent COVID-19. As DNA, the CDR3 is TGTGCCAGCAGCTTAGCCAGGTGGGACACTGAAGCTTTCTTT. Translating gives CASSLARWDTEAFF.